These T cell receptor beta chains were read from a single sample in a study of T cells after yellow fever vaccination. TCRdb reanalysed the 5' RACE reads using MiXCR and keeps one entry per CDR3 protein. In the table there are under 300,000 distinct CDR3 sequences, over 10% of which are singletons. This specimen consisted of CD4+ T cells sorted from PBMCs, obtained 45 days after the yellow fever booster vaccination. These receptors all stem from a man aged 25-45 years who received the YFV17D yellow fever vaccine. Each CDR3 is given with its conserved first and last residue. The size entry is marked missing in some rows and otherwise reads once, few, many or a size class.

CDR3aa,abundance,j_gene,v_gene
CAISIDKNTEAFF,many,TRBJ1-1,TRBV10-3
CSARAASGQETQYF,few,TRBJ2-5,TRBV20-1
CASSLVPVRETQYF,NA,TRBJ2-5,TRBV7-2
CASRQGVKETQYF,NA,TRBJ2-5,TRBV27
CSVGTGVSYEQYF,NA,TRBJ2-7,TRBV29-1
CASSPSDGYGYTF,many,TRBJ1-2,TRBV5-1
CASSLMNLGGRETQYF,few,TRBJ2-5,TRBV5-1
CASSESAGGPPLHF,few,TRBJ1-6,TRBV2
CASSFVKRNNEQYF,NA,TRBJ2-7,TRBV6-2/TRBV6-3
CASTSSPKTLEQFF,NA,TRBJ2-1,TRBV6-2/TRBV6-3
CASSVGLAGSTGELFF,few,TRBJ2-2,TRBV9
CATERGTGELFF,few,TRBJ2-2,TRBV7-9
CASSRLAGTRDNEQFF,NA,TRBJ2-1,TRBV3-1
CASSQSGRALNEQFF,NA,TRBJ2-1,TRBV14
CSASGMSSYNEQFF,NA,TRBJ2-1,TRBV20-1
CSATRLGNEQFF,few,TRBJ2-1,TRBV20-1
CASSPRAGHSYEQYF,few,TRBJ2-7,TRBV12-3/TRBV12-4
CASTGQGQF,NA,TRBJ2-7,TRBV28
CAISLIPLGARGADTQYF,few,TRBJ2-3,TRBV12-3/TRBV12-4
CASSLGPPTEQYF,NA,TRBJ2-7,TRBV7-8
CASSFPGEGAFF,few,TRBJ1-1,TRBV12-3/TRBV12-4
CASTWDGGTRPYEQYF,many,TRBJ2-7,TRBV6-2/TRBV6-3
CAWRGGSGANVLTF,NA,TRBJ2-6,TRBV30
CASSWGQGTDTIYF,once,TRBJ1-3,TRBV5-1
CASTLGPSRHEQFF,NA,TRBJ2-1,TRBV7-2
CASSQEPGGDVRELFF,few,TRBJ2-2,TRBV4-3
CASSPRAGGNQPQHF,few,TRBJ1-5,TRBV19
CSARGSPSGRIVDTQYF,NA,TRBJ2-3,TRBV20-1
CASSPGTSADTQYF,many,TRBJ2-3,TRBV5-1
CASSQGFLANPQYF,few,TRBJ2-3,TRBV3-1
CSVDQGRKDTQYF,NA,TRBJ2-3,TRBV29-1
CASSLDLAGGPYEQYF,NA,TRBJ2-7,TRBV11-2
CASSYDSTYGYTF,NA,TRBJ1-2,TRBV12-3/TRBV12-4
CASALGGGTDTQYF,few,TRBJ2-3,TRBV5-1